These 14 T cell receptor beta chains share one sample of origin, sequenced in a study of shared clonotypes between healthy human individuals. Only in-frame clones appear in the TCRdb table, and some are missing; sequencing was by immunoSEQ multiplex PCR. The table lists about 680,000 clones, 72% of them singletons. The sequencing sample was made of memory CD4+ T cells sorted from blood. The subset is: CD45RA-negative fraction. Every receptor here comes from a woman in her twenties or thirties in good health.

The J gene is TRBJ2-5, the V gene TRBV11-2; tentatively, D is TRBD1 or TRBD2 (5 bases each). This CDR3 spans 15 amino acids. V dropped 6 bases and J dropped 4 bases, with 18 bases sitting between them. Germline V gene sequence: CDR1 SGHAT, CDR2 FQNNGV. The CDR3 protein is CASSSIQTRGETQYF. CDR3 in DNA: TGTGCCAGCAGTTCGATCCAGACGAGGGGAGAGACCCAGTACTTC.

On this clone itself: The sample contains more than one DNA sequence encoding this CDR3. V gene TRBV18 combines with J gene TRBJ2-3; D not resolved. CDR1 and CDR2 from the germline V gene are KGHSH and LQKENI. Trimming shortened V by 2 bases and J by 3 bases, and 0 bases separated the two germline ends. The CDR3 is made up of 11 amino acids. The CDR3 is CASSPTDTQYF. DNA for the CDR3: TGTGCCAGCTCACCAACAGATACGCAGTATTTT.

V usage is TRBV15 and J usage is TRBJ1-4; D is uncertain. The germline V gene encodes CDR1 LNHNV and CDR2 YYDKDF (reference sequence). The CDR3 covers 15 residues. V was pared by 1 base and J by 4 bases, with 10 bases between. This CDR3 reads CATSRVRELNEKLFF. DNA for the CDR3: TGTGCCACCAGCAGAGTCCGGGAGCTTAATGAAAAACTGTTTTTT. The full variable domain, with the rest looked up from reference TRBV15 and TRBJ1-4, is DAMVIQNPRYQVTQFGKPVTLSCSQTLNHNVMYWYQQKSSQAPKLLFHYYDKDFNNEADTPDNFQSRRPNTSFCFLDIRSPGLGDTAMYLCATSRVRELNEKLFFGSGTQLSVL.

The chain employs TRBV18 and TRBJ2-1; 7 nucleotides match TRBD1. Germline V gene data show CDR1 as KGHSH and CDR2 as LQKENI. With 4 bases clipped from V and 11 bases from J, the junction kept 5 bases outside the gene matches. The CDR3 is 12 residues long. CDR3 sequence: CASSLRDRKQFF. As DNA, the CDR3 is TGTGCCAGCTCACTACGGGACAGAAAGCAGTTCTTC.

V is TRBV7-6 and J is TRBJ2-1, with 9 bases aligning to TRBD2. Germline V lookup: CDR1 SGHVS, CDR2 FNYEAQ. CDR3 length: 16 amino acids. The ends lost 1 base at V and 2 bases at J; junction bases unmatched: 3. CDR3 sequence reads: CASSLGGTSTYNEQFF. CDR3 sequence (DNA): TGTGCCAGCAGCTTAGGTGGGACTAGCACCTACAATGAGCAGTTCTTC.

This chain joins TRBV2 and TRBJ1-1; possibly TRBD1 for D (6 bases). This CDR3 contains 15 residues. V lost 8 bases and J lost 4, with 20 bases in between. From germline, CDR1 is SNHLY and CDR2 FYNNEI. Here the CDR3 reads CASRQGNVVGTEAFF. As DNA, the CDR3 is TGTGCCAGCCGTCAGGGGAATGTCGTGGGCACTGAAGCTTTCTTT.

J is TRBJ2-2 and V is TRBV7-8; no clear D gene. The V end was cut by 3 bases, the J end by 4 bases, with 6 bases between. Germline V lookup: CDR1 SGHVS, CDR2 FQNEAQ. CDR3 length: 13 residues. The CDR3 DNA sequence: TGTGCCAGCAGCTTTCGGGTCACCGGGGAGCTGTTTTTT. Its protein product is CASSFRVTGELFF.

CDR3 protein: CASSQVSARDQPQHF. The CDR3 DNA sequence: TGTGCCAGCAGCCAAGTTTCGGCACGCGACCAGCCCCAGCATTTT. The chain recombines TRBV4-2 with TRBJ1-5; D is uncertain. From germline, CDR1 is LGHNA and CDR2 YNFKEQ. V shed 1 base and J shed 7 bases, with 14 bases lying between them. This CDR3 is built from 15 residues.

V usage is TRBV4-1 and J usage is TRBJ2-1; 8 positions agree with TRBD2. V shed 0 bases, J shed 2 bases, and the junction held 6 bases outside the gene matches. The CDR3 is made up of 17 amino acids. Per the germline V gene, CDR1 is MGHRA and CDR2 is YSYEKL. The CDR3 loop reads CASSQDPVAGPYNEQFF. CDR3 bases: TGCGCCAGCAGCCAAGACCCGGTAGCGGGACCCTACAATGAGCAGTTCTTC.

The rearrangement uses TRBV5-4 and TRBJ2-3; D remains unclear. V shed 10 bases and J shed 1 base, with 13 bases lying between them. The CDR3 is made up of 13 amino acids. Looked up from germline, CDR1 is SGHNT and CDR2 is YYREEE (reference sequence). This CDR3 reads CACGRPRTDTQYF. In DNA, the CDR3 is TGTGCCTGCGGACGGCCGCGCACAGATACGCAGTATTTT.

The chain is built from TRBV5-1 and TRBJ2-1; unclear D gene. Trimming removed 0 bases at V and 0 bases at J, with 10 bases between. Germline-derived CDR1 and CDR2 are SGHRS and YFSETQ. CDR3 length: 16 residues. The CDR3 DNA reads as TGCGCCAGCAGCTTGGCCCCTTCAAGCTCCTACAATGAGCAGTTCTTC. This encodes CASSLAPSSSYNEQFF. Full variable domain (outside the CDR3, taken from reference TRBV5-1 and TRBJ2-1): KAGVTQTPRYLIKTRGQQVTLSCSPISGHRSVSWYQQTPGQGLQFLFEYFSETQRNKGNFPGRFSGRQFSNSRSEMNVSTLELGDSALYLCASSLAPSSSYNEQFFGPGTRLTVL.

The chain is built from TRBV7-9 and TRBJ2-1; the D is unclear. CDR3 length: 15 amino acids. CDR1 and CDR2 from the germline V gene are SEHNR and FQNEAQ (reference sequence). V lost 2 bases and J lost 5, with 13 bases in between. The CDR3 loop reads CASSLFRAEHNEQFF. The CDR3 bases are TGTGCCAGCAGCTTATTCCGGGCGGAACACAATGAGCAGTTCTTC.

V usage is TRBV7-6 and J usage is TRBJ2-1; no firm D call. V was pared by 4 bases and J by 9 bases, with 10 bases between. The CDR3 totals 12 residues. Germline V lookup: CDR1 SGHVS, CDR2 FNYEAQ. CDR3 sequence (DNA): TGTGCCAGCAGCTCATACGAAAGTGAGCAGTTCTTC. Protein sequence: CASSSYESEQFF. Full variable domain (rest looked up from reference TRBV7-6 and TRBJ2-1): GAGVSQSPRYKVTKRGQDVALRCDPISGHVSLYWYRQALGQGPEFLTYFNYEAQQDKSGLPNDRFSAERPEGSISTLTIQRTEQRDSAMYRCASSSYESEQFFGPGTRLTVL.

The chain is built from TRBV19 and TRBJ1-1; D is uncertain. Germline CDR1 and CDR2: LNHDA and SQIVND (reference sequence). With 6 bases removed from V and 4 bases from J, the gap between germline ends came to 24 bases. The CDR3 sequence is 17 residues long. CDR3: CASRPGGVVLRGTEAFF. In DNA form, the CDR3 reads TGTGCCAGTAGGCCGGGTGGGGTTGTTCTTCGGGGCACTGAAGCTTTCTTT.